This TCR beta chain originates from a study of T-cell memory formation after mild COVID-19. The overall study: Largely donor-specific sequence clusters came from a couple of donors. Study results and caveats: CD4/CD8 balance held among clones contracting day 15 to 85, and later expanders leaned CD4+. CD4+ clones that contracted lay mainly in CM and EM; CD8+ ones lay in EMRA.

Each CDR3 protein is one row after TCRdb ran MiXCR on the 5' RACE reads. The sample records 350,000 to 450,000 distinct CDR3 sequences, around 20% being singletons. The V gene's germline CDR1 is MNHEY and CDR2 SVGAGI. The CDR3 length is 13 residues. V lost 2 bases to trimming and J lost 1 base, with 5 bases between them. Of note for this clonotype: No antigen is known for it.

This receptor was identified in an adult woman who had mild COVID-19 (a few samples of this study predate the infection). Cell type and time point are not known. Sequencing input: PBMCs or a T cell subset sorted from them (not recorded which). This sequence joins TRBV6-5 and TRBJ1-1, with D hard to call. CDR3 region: CASSYLRNTEAFF. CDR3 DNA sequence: TGTGCCAGCAGTTACCTGCGGAACACTGAAGCTTTCTTT.